This entry lists 30 T cell receptor beta chains sequenced from one sample in a study of blood T cell repertoires in COVID-19. TCRdb keeps only in-frame clones here, not all; method: immunoSEQ multiplex PCR. Among approximately 92,000 clones, around 88% were seen once, and the ten largest hold about 18%. Sequenced: peripheral blood. The source of these receptors is a woman in her fifties or sixties with COVID-19, enrolled during active disease.

The V and J genes are TRBV6-2 or TRBV6-3 and TRBJ1-1; D is uncertain. Deletions cut 1 base from V and 7 bases from J, with 10 bases between. Per germline, CDR1 MNHEY and CDR2 SVGEGT. The CDR3 is 13 amino acids. The CDR3 loop reads CASSYWAGSEAFF. The CDR3, as DNA: TGTGCCAGCAGTTACTGGGCAGGAAGTGAAGCTTTCTTT.

The chain recombines TRBV2 with TRBJ1-2, with no clear D. V lost 5 bases to trimming and J lost 5 bases, with 21 bases between them. CDR3 size: 16 residues. Germline V gene data show CDR1 as SNHLY and CDR2 as FYNNEI. In DNA form, the CDR3 reads TGTGCCAGCAGTATCACGACAACACCCCGTCCTTATGGCTACACCTTC. It translates to CASSITTTPRPYGYTF.

The chain has TRBV6-6 and TRBJ1-1; D possibly corresponds to TRBD1 (5 bases). CDR1 and CDR2 from the germline V gene are MNHNY and SVGAGI (reference sequence). This CDR3 is 14 amino acids long. V shed 5 bases and J shed 1 base, with 11 bases lying between them. The CDR3 loop reads CASSRAGQNTEAFF. The CDR3 nucleotides are TGTGCCAGCAGTCGAGCGGGGCAGAACACTGAAGCTTTCTTT.

The chain couples TRBV5-1 to TRBJ2-1, with D possibly being TRBD1 (5 bases). Trimming shortened V by 1 base and J by 7 bases, and 12 bases separated the two germline ends. Germline assignment: CDR1 SGHRS and CDR2 YFSETQ. The CDR3 runs 14 residues. CDR3 DNA sequence: TGCGCCAGCAGCTTGCGTCAGGGCTGGAATGAGCAGTTCTTC. This codes for CASSLRQGWNEQFF.

The chain uses TRBV3-1 (or the pseudogene TRBV3-2) and TRBJ2-5, with TRBD2 identical over 9 bases. Germline CDR1 LGHDT, CDR2 YNNKEL (reference sequence). Trimming removed 2 bases from V and 4 bases from J; junction bases left unmatched: 11. This CDR3 has 17 residues. Here the CDR3 reads CASSQREGGGALETQYF. CDR3 nucleotides: TGTGCCAGCAGCCAACGCGAGGGCGGGGGGGCCCTAGAGACCCAGTACTTC.

This rearrangement joins TRBV28 to TRBJ1-5, with a weak D call TRBD1 (5 bases). V was pared by 8 bases and J by 6 bases, with 17 bases between. The germline gives CDR1 MDHEN, CDR2 SYDVKM. The CDR3 runs 14 residues. This CDR3 reads CASCVSLGGQPQHF. The CDR3 nucleotides are TGTGCCAGCTGCGTTTCATTGGGGGGTCAGCCCCAGCATTTT.

CDR3 sequence reads: CAISQTYEQYF. CDR3 in DNA: TGTGCCATCAGCCAGACCTACGAGCAGTACTTC. The chain carries TRBV10-3 and TRBJ2-7; D gene ambiguous. Germline CDR1 reads ENHRY; CDR2 reads SYGVKD. Trimming removed 6 bases from V and 2 bases from J, with 5 bases in between. This CDR3 has 11 residues.

V and J are TRBV6-5 and TRBJ2-5; D perhaps matches TRBD2 (7 bases). V was cut by 2 bases and J by 5 bases, with 15 bases left in between. The CDR3 consists of 15 residues. Per the germline V gene, CDR1 is MNHEY and CDR2 is SVGAGI. CDR3 coding DNA: TGTGCCAGCAGTTACGGGGGGGGCGGATGGGAGACCCAGTACTTC. Translated: CASSYGGGGWETQYF.

This chain uses TRBV15 with TRBJ1-6, with unresolved D. Trimming pared 1 base from V and 9 bases from J, leaving 7 bases between. The germline gives CDR1 LNHNV, CDR2 YYDKDF (reference sequence). This CDR3 spans 13 amino acids. CDR3 nucleotide sequence: TGTGCCACCAGCAGAGTCCAATTTTCACCCCTCCACTTT. It translates to CATSRVQFSPLHF.

The rearrangement joins TRBV6-2 or TRBV6-3 to TRBJ2-2; D unresolved. CDR1 is MNHEY, CDR2 SVGEGT, per germline. The CDR3 totals 15 residues. V was shortened by 2 bases and J by 0 bases, with 7 bases between the two germline ends. Here the CDR3 DNA reads TGTGCCAGCAGTTACCGTCCCGCGAACACCGGGGAGCTGTTTTTT. It translates to CASSYRPANTGELFF.

V is TRBV9 and J is TRBJ1-6, with 11 nucleotides matching TRBD1. CDR1 SGDLS and CDR2 YYNGEE come from the germline V gene. CDR3 length: 13 amino acids. The J segment lost 12 bases and the V segment lost 4 bases, leaving 3 bases of the junction unmatched. CDR3: CASSPGTGGPLHF. As DNA, the CDR3 is TGTGCCAGCAGCCCTGGGACAGGGGGACCCCTCCACTTT.

The chain carries TRBV5-4 and TRBJ1-1, with 7 bases identical to TRBD1. J gave up 1 base and V 5 bases, and 8 bases lay outside the gene matches. The CDR3 is 15 residues long. CDR1 is SGHNT and CDR2 is YYREEE in the germline V gene (reference sequence). The CDR3 coding sequence is TGTGCCAGCAGTTCCTCCGGGACAGCGAACACTGAAGCTTTCTTT. Amino acids: CASSSSGTANTEAFF.

The J gene is TRBJ1-6, the V gene TRBV9; no firm D call. The CDR3 spans 16 residues. Between the trimmed V and J ends, which lost 0 bases and 10 bases, there was a span of 17 bases. CDR1 is SGDLS, CDR2 YYNGEE, per germline. CDR3 loop: CASSVGPGPQRSPLHF. The CDR3 coding sequence is TGTGCCAGCAGCGTAGGTCCGGGTCCTCAGAGGTCACCCCTCCACTTT.

V is TRBV5-8 and J is TRBJ1-4; the D is unclear. With 1 base removed from V and 3 bases from J, the gap between germline ends came to 10 bases. CDR1 is SGHTS, CDR2 YDEGEE, per germline. The CDR3 runs 15 residues. Written as DNA, the CDR3 is TGTGCCAGCAGCTTGACGGGGTACTCTAATGAAAAACTGTTTTTT. It translates to CASSLTGYSNEKLFF.

This rearrangement joins TRBV6-5 to TRBJ1-2; 12 bases agree with TRBD1. J was trimmed by 8 bases and V by 5 bases; bases with no gene match: 9. The CDR3 is 15 residues long. The germline V gene encodes CDR1 MNHEY and CDR2 SVGAGI. The CDR3 spells CASSPPGQGARGYTF. The CDR3, as DNA: TGTGCCAGCAGTCCGCCGGGACAGGGGGCGCGGGGCTACACCTTC.

CDR3 DNA: TGTGCCAGCAGCACGGGACTAGCGGGGGGGCTGGTCGGGGAGCTGTTTTTT. Its protein is CASSTGLAGGLVGELFF. This sequence joins TRBV5-4 and TRBJ2-2, with 16 bases matching TRBD2. CDR3 length: 17 amino acids. V lost 4 bases and J lost 7; bases outside the gene matches: 7. Germline values: CDR1 SGHNT, CDR2 YYREEE (reference sequence).

V is TRBV9 and J is TRBJ1-4; D perhaps matches TRBD1 (6 bases). CDR3 length equals 15 residues. Germline V CDR1 and CDR2: SGDLS, YYNGEE. Trimming pared 0 bases from V and 4 bases from J, leaving 10 bases between. The DNA of the CDR3 is TGTGCCAGCAGCGTAGTAGGGGGTAATAATGAAAAACTGTTTTTT. It encodes CASSVVGGNNEKLFF.

The chain employs TRBV18 and TRBJ1-4, with 8 bases lining up with TRBD1. With 6 bases clipped from V and 7 bases from J, the junction kept 7 bases outside the gene matches. CDR1 is KGHSH and CDR2 is LQKENI in the germline V gene. This CDR3 comprises 14 residues. The CDR3 nucleotides read TGTGCCAGCTCTCCGACAGGGGAGGGTGAAAAACTGTTTTTT. Its translation is CASSPTGEGEKLFF.

V usage is TRBV7-2 and J usage is TRBJ2-7; TRBD2 is a possible D gene (6 bases). Germline lookup yields CDR1 SGHTA and CDR2 FQGNSA. The CDR3 totals 14 residues. The V end lost 7 bases, the J end lost 4 bases, and 17 bases lay between the germline ends. The CDR3 region is CASKRSGTSYEQYF. The DNA for the CDR3 is TGTGCCAGCAAGAGATCCGGGACTTCTTACGAGCAGTACTTC.

The CDR3 DNA reads TGTGCCAGCAGCTTAGCGGGAATTCAGGGCGCTTCCACAGATACGCAGTATTTT. It encodes CASSLAGIQGASTDTQYF. The V call is TRBV7-9, the J call TRBJ2-3; weak D call: TRBD1 (5 bases). CDR1 SEHNR and CDR2 FQNEAQ come from the germline V gene (reference sequence). CDR3 size: 18 residues. Trimming shortened V by 0 bases and J by 2 bases, and 18 bases separated the two germline ends.

This chain joins TRBV12-3 or TRBV12-4 and TRBJ1-5, with D tentatively TRBD1 (5 bases). Trimming shortened V by 1 base and J by 5 bases, and 6 bases separated the two germline ends. The CDR3 length is 13 residues. The CDR3 bases are TGTGCCAGCAGTTTAGGCAGGGATCAGCCCCAGCATTTT. It codes for CASSLGRDQPQHF.

The V gene is TRBV12-5, the J gene TRBJ1-5, with TRBD1 matching over 10 bases. With 5 bases clipped from V and 7 bases from J, the junction kept 8 bases outside the gene matches. There are 15 residues in the CDR3. Germline CDR1 reads LGHNT; CDR2 reads FRNRAP. CDR3 protein: CASGIATGGRQPQHF. CDR3 DNA sequence: TGTGCTAGTGGTATCGCGACAGGGGGCCGGCAGCCCCAGCATTTT.

The rearrangement joins TRBV18 to TRBJ2-7, with TRBD1 identical over 9 bases. Germline lookup yields CDR1 KGHSH and CDR2 LQKENI. After removal of 4 bases from V and 2 bases from J, the junction contained 3 bases not matched to a gene. This CDR3 has 14 residues. This CDR3 reads CASSLRQGAYEQYF. The CDR3 DNA reads as TGTGCCAGCTCACTTCGACAGGGGGCCTACGAGCAGTACTTC.

This sequence joins TRBV11-2 and TRBJ2-2; 9 bases agree with TRBD2. The CDR3 covers 15 residues. With 7 bases clipped from V and 5 bases from J, the junction kept 8 bases outside the gene matches. CDR1 SGHAT and CDR2 FQNNGV come from the germline V gene. For the CDR3, the DNA is TGTGCCAGCATGAACCTGGGACTAGCAACCGGGGAGCTGTTTTTT. Translating gives CASMNLGLATGELFF.

This chain connects TRBV19 to TRBJ2-7, with D perhaps matching TRBD2 (5 bases). Germline V lookup: CDR1 LNHDA, CDR2 SQIVND (reference sequence). CDR3 length: 14 residues. CDR3 protein: CASSTGLPYSAVVV. CDR3 DNA sequence: TGTGCCAGTAGTACTGGACTTCCATACTCAGCAGTGGTTGTC.

CDR3 nucleotide sequence: TGTGCCAGCAGTTTGCGGGTAATGAACACTGAAGCTTTCTTT. Its protein is CASSLRVMNTEAFF. The V call is TRBV6-2 or TRBV6-3, the J call TRBJ1-1; the D is unclear. Trimming took off 4 bases at V and 0 bases at J, with 9 bases between the two ends. Germline V gene sequence: CDR1 MNHEY, CDR2 SVGEGT. CDR3 size: 14 residues.

The chain couples TRBV24-1 to TRBJ2-1; 10 bases are shared with TRBD1. Trimming took 3 bases from V and 10 from J; bases not matched to a gene: 8. Germline V gene sequence: CDR1 KGHDR, CDR2 SFDVKD. This CDR3 comprises 15 residues. As DNA, the CDR3 is TGTGCCACCAGTGATGCGACAGGGGGCTATGAGGAGCAGTTCTTC. Translated, it gives CATSDATGGYEEQFF.

The V call is TRBV5-1, the J call TRBJ1-1; 9 bases are shared with TRBD1. Germline V lookup: CDR1 SGHRS, CDR2 YFSETQ. J lost 4 bases, V lost 0 bases, and 7 bases had no gene match. The length of the CDR3 is 16 residues. CDR3 coding DNA: TGCGCCAGCAGCTTGGCACCCTTACAGGGGGCCACTGAAGCTTTCTTT. Protein product: CASSLAPLQGATEAFF.

The chain has TRBV12-3 or TRBV12-4 and TRBJ1-5, with D unclear. This CDR3 contains 13 residues. V shed 2 bases and J shed 3 bases, with 5 bases lying between them. The chain's CDR3 is CASSLNNNQPQHF. In nucleotides, the CDR3 is TGTGCCAGCAGTTTAAATAACAATCAGCCCCAGCATTTT.

This chain connects TRBV3-1 (or the pseudogene TRBV3-2) to TRBJ2-1; TRBD1 is a possible D gene (6 bases). Germline CDR1 and CDR2: LGHDT and YNNKEL (reference sequence). The CDR3 is 13 residues long. V was shortened by 1 base and J by 6 bases, with 7 bases between the two germline ends. CDR3 protein: CASSQAGVNEQFF. The CDR3 DNA sequence: TGTGCCAGCAGCCAAGCAGGGGTCAATGAGCAGTTCTTC.